These 11 T cell receptor beta chains were sequenced from one sample in a study of control samples from healthy donors and cancer patients (dated by TCRdb to between 2020 and 2021). The method behind the library was the immunoSEQ multiplex PCR assay. Drawn from immuneACCESS, this table holds only the in-frame rearrangements with V and J called that TCRdb kept. Clones are partly lost; checked studies trace under half to an unresolved V gene and leave the rest unexplained. The sample table lists approximately 80,000 clones, about nine tenths of them with a count of one. The top ten hold roughly 14% of the sample. Material for sequencing was blood. These receptors were taken from a man aged 30 to 45 in good health.

The V call is TRBV19, the J call TRBJ1-1; D gene unclear. Looked up from germline, CDR1 is LNHDA and CDR2 is SQIVND (reference sequence). V dropped 3 bases and J dropped 1 base, with 9 bases sitting between them. CDR3 length: 14 residues. The CDR3 loop is CASSINRKNTEAFF. The CDR3 DNA reads TGTGCCAGTAGTATTAATCGGAAGAACACTGAAGCTTTCTTT. The full variable domain, completed using reference TRBV19 and TRBJ1-1, is DGGITQSPKYLFRKEGQNVTLSCEQNLNHDAMYWYRQDPGQGLRLIYYSQIVNDFQKGDIAEGYSVSREKKESFPLTVTSAQKNPTAFYLCASSINRKNTEAFFGQGTRLTVV.

This chain links TRBV10-3 with TRBJ2-1; D gene unclear. The CDR3 length is 15 residues. From germline, CDR1 is ENHRY and CDR2 SYGVKD. V lost 0 bases to trimming and J lost 6 bases, with 12 bases between them. The CDR3 protein is CAISESTLLGNEQFF. The CDR3 coding sequence is TGTGCCATCAGTGAGTCGACCCTGTTGGGCAATGAGCAGTTCTTC.

This clone was picked up one time. This chain links TRBV11-3 with TRBJ2-2; D ambiguous. Trimming took off 3 bases at V and 6 bases at J, with 5 bases between the two ends. This CDR3 is 12 amino acids long. In germline, CDR1 is SGHNT, CDR2 YENEEA. CDR3 in amino acids: CASSLGSGELFF. The DNA of the CDR3 is TGTGCCAGCAGCTTGGGTTCCGGGGAGCTGTTTTTT.

This clone appeared a single time. This sequence joins TRBV28 and TRBJ2-7; D gene unclear. Germline V gives CDR1 MDHEN, CDR2 SYDVKM. With 6 bases removed from V and 0 bases from J, the gap between germline ends came to 6 bases. The CDR3 runs 12 residues. The CDR3 nucleotides read TGTGCCAGCAGCCCCTCCTCCTACGAGCAGTACTTC. It encodes CASSPSSYEQYF.

This chain connects TRBV29-1 to TRBJ2-7; D is ambiguous. CDR3 length: 14 residues. V was clipped by 3 bases and J by 0 bases, with 12 bases between them. Germline V lookup: CDR1 SQVTM, CDR2 ANQGSEA. CDR3 residues: CSVEKGTGSYEQYF. CDR3 coding DNA: TGCAGCGTTGAGAAGGGAACTGGCTCCTACGAGCAGTACTTC.

The rearrangement joins TRBV30 to TRBJ1-2, with a weak D call TRBD1 (5 bases). Trimming took off 0 bases at V and 4 bases at J, with 9 bases between the two ends. CDR3 length: 13 residues. The germline V gene has CDR1 GTSNPN and CDR2 SVGIG (reference sequence). The CDR3 DNA follows: TGTGCCTGGAGTGTTAGTGGGGGCTATGGCTACACCTTC. Amino acid sequence: CAWSVSGGYGYTF.

The chain's CDR3 is CASSLERSRQPQHF. CDR3 nucleotides: TGTGCCAGCAGCTTAGAACGATCCAGGCAGCCCCAGCATTTT. The chain carries TRBV5-8 and TRBJ1-5; D uncertain. Trimming removed 2 bases at V and 7 bases at J, with 13 bases between. The CDR3 is made up of 14 amino acids. Germline assignment: CDR1 SGHTS and CDR2 YDEGEE.

This chain connects TRBV6-6 to TRBJ2-7, with D unresolved. V was trimmed by 6 bases and J by 2 bases, leaving 17 bases between them. There are 15 residues in the CDR3. Germline lookup yields CDR1 MNHNY and CDR2 SVGAGI (reference sequence). CDR3 in amino acids: CASSLRQTLPYEQYF. In nucleotides, the CDR3 is TGTGCCAGCAGCCTGCGACAAACCCTACCCTACGAGCAGTACTTC.

This rearrangement joins TRBV6-5 to TRBJ1-1, with D uncertain. The V end was cut by 1 base, the J end by 0 bases, with 6 bases between. The CDR3 spans 14 residues. The germline V gene encodes CDR1 MNHEY and CDR2 SVGAGI. DNA for the CDR3: TGTGCCAGCAGTTACTGGGCAATGAACACTGAAGCTTTCTTT. Protein: CASSYWAMNTEAFF.

The rearrangement uses TRBV2 and TRBJ1-2; TRBD1 agrees at 7 bases. Germline V gene sequence: CDR1 SNHLY, CDR2 FYNNEI. This CDR3 region has 13 residues. Trimming at V came to 6 bases and at J to 8 bases, leaving 9 bases not matched to a gene. The CDR3 DNA is TGTGCCAGCAGGCCTGAGGGGGCGATCGGCTACACCTTC. Its protein is CASRPEGAIGYTF.

This clone appeared a single time. J is TRBJ1-6 and V is TRBV27; 9 bases line up with TRBD1. Germline V gene lookup returns CDR1 MNHEY and CDR2 SMNVEV (reference sequence). The V segment lost 5 bases and the J segment 11 bases; nucleotides outside the gene matches: 13. The CDR3 contains 16 residues. CDR3 protein: CASSTGTGRLAAPLHF. The CDR3 DNA reads TGTGCCAGCAGTACCGGGACAGGGAGGTTAGCGGCACCCCTCCACTTT.